A single sample is the source of the 12 T cell receptor beta chains below, sequenced in a study of cytomegalovirus exposure and HLA in healthy donors. The table came from immunoSEQ multiplex PCR; TCRdb's copy has only in-frame clones and leaves some out. Of around 300,000 clones in the sample, roughly 88% were seen once. Sample: PBMCs. All receptors derive from a man aged 25-40 years in good health and CMV-seronegative.

The chain carries TRBV7-7 and TRBJ2-1, with 11 bases aligning to TRBD2. This CDR3 is built from 16 residues. The V segment lost 2 bases and the J segment 5 bases; nucleotides outside the gene matches: 5. Looked up from germline, CDR1 is SSHAT and CDR2 is FNYEAQ (reference sequence). CDR3 DNA sequence: TGTGCCAGCAGCTTAAGACTAGCGGGGACCCACAATGAGCAGTTCTTC. This encodes CASSLRLAGTHNEQFF.

The chain links TRBV11-2 to TRBJ2-3; D is unclear. Trimming pared 1 base from V and 2 bases from J, leaving 10 bases between. The germline CDR1 and CDR2 sequences are SGHAT and FQNNGV. This CDR3 comprises 15 residues. In nucleotides, the CDR3 is TGTGCCAGCAGCTTAGCGAACCTAGACACAGATACGCAGTATTTT. It yields the protein CASSLANLDTDTQYF.

The CDR3 protein is CASSPSRQTQETQYF. The DNA for the CDR3 is TGTGCCAGCTCACCATCCAGACAGACACAAGAGACCCAGTACTTC. This sequence joins TRBV18 and TRBJ2-5; possible D gene TRBD1, 5 bases. V lost 2 bases, J lost 2 bases, and 12 bases lay in between. From germline, CDR1 is KGHSH and CDR2 LQKENI. There are 15 residues in the CDR3.

The rearrangement uses TRBV25-1 and TRBJ1-4; a possible D gene is TRBD1 (5 bases). This CDR3 contains 15 residues. Trimming cost V 3 bases and J 8 bases, with 16 bases left between them. Germline CDR1 and CDR2: MGHDK and SYGVNS. CDR3 sequence reads: CASSDRRVGGEKLFF. The CDR3 DNA is TGTGCCAGCAGTGACCGCCGCGTGGGGGGAGAAAAACTGTTTTTT. The full variable domain, with the rest looked up from reference TRBV25-1 and TRBJ1-4, is EADIYQTPRYLVIGTGKKITLECSQTMGHDKMYWYQQDPGMELHLIHYSYGVNSTEKGDLSSESTVSRIRTEHFPLTLESARPSHTSQYLCASSDRRVGGEKLFFGSGTQLSVL.

The table lists this clone with a few counts. The chain combines TRBV15 with TRBJ2-7, with D maybe TRBD1 (6 bases). The CDR3 is made up of 14 amino acids. Between the trimmed V and J ends, which lost 5 bases and 6 bases, there was a span of 17 bases. In germline, CDR1 is LNHNV, CDR2 YYDKDF (reference sequence). The CDR3 DNA reads TGTGCCACCAGCGGGGATGACAGGCTGGCCGAGCAGTACTTC. Its protein is CATSGDDRLAEQYF. The variable domain in full, with the rest retrieved from reference TRBV15 and TRBJ2-7, is DAMVIQNPRYQVTQFGKPVTLSCSQTLNHNVMYWYQQKSSQAPKLLFHYYDKDFNNEADTPDNFQSRRPNTSFCFLDIRSPGLGDTAMYLCATSGDDRLAEQYFGPGTRLTVT.

This clone was seen once. In nucleotides, the CDR3 is TGTGCCAGCTCACGATACGGTCGTAATGAAAAACTGTTTTTT. Translated: CASSRYGRNEKLFF. The J gene is TRBJ1-4, the V gene TRBV18; no clear D. Germline V gives CDR1 KGHSH, CDR2 LQKENI. The CDR3 has 14 amino acids. V was cut by 4 bases and J by 4 bases, with 10 bases left in between.

The chain is built from TRBV5-1 and TRBJ2-5; D is perhaps TRBD2 (5 bases). The germline V and J ends were trimmed by 1 base and 6 bases, with 13 bases remaining between them. Germline loops: CDR1 SGHRS, CDR2 YFSETQ. CDR3 length: 14 residues. CDR3 bases: TGCGCCAGCAGCTTGAAAGAGGGCTTGCAGACCCAGTACTTC. Translation: CASSLKEGLQTQYF.

There are many counts of this clone. This sequence joins TRBV27 and TRBJ1-4, with D unclear. The CDR3 totals 14 residues. Germline V gene sequence: CDR1 MNHEY, CDR2 SMNVEV (reference sequence). The ends were cut back, 9 bases at V and 1 base at J, with 12 bases in the middle. CDR3 DNA sequence: TGTGCCAGTAGGACGGGAGGAACTAATGAAAAACTGTTTTTT. It codes for CASRTGGTNEKLFF.

The chain joins TRBV14 to TRBJ2-3; 10 bases agree with TRBD2. V shed 4 bases, J shed 4 bases, and the junction held 8 bases outside the gene matches. This CDR3 comprises 16 residues. Looked up from germline, CDR1 is SGHDN and CDR2 is FVKESK. CDR3 residues: CASSLLTGTSADTQYF. The CDR3 DNA sequence: TGTGCCAGCAGCCTTCTCACCGGGACTAGCGCAGATACGCAGTATTTT.

The gene calls are TRBV11-3 and TRBJ2-1, with unresolved D. The length of the CDR3 is 13 residues. Germline V lookup: CDR1 SGHNT, CDR2 YENEEA. V was clipped by 5 bases and J by 8 bases, with 13 bases between them. CDR3 amino acids: CASSPDISHEQFF. The CDR3 coding sequence is TGTGCCAGCAGCCCCGACATCTCCCATGAGCAGTTCTTC.

V usage is TRBV30 and J usage is TRBJ1-5; a possible D gene is TRBD1 (5 bases). This CDR3 is 15 amino acids long. V dropped 2 bases and J dropped 0 bases, with 11 bases sitting between them. Per the germline V gene, CDR1 is GTSNPN and CDR2 is SVGIG (reference sequence). CDR3 loop: CAWSSGGYSNQPQHF. The DNA for the CDR3 is TGTGCCTGGAGTTCGGGGGGATATAGCAATCAGCCCCAGCATTTT. Supplemented by reference TRBV30 and TRBJ1-5, the full variable domain reads SQTIHQWPATLVQPVGSPLSLECTVEGTSNPNLYWYRQAAGRGLQLLFYSVGIGQISSEVPQNLSASRPQDRQFILSSKKLLLSDSGFYLCAWSSGGYSNQPQHFGDGTRLSIL.

The V gene is TRBV29-1, the J gene TRBJ2-1, with 9 positions matching TRBD2. The CDR3 is made up of 15 amino acids. The germline gives CDR1 SQVTM, CDR2 ANQGSEA. Unmatched junction bases numbered 5, after V lost 1 base and J lost 4 bases. CDR3 bases: TGCAGCGTTGAAGTCCGGCGGGGGGGTTACAATGAGCAGTTCTTC. Protein sequence: CSVEVRRGGYNEQFF.